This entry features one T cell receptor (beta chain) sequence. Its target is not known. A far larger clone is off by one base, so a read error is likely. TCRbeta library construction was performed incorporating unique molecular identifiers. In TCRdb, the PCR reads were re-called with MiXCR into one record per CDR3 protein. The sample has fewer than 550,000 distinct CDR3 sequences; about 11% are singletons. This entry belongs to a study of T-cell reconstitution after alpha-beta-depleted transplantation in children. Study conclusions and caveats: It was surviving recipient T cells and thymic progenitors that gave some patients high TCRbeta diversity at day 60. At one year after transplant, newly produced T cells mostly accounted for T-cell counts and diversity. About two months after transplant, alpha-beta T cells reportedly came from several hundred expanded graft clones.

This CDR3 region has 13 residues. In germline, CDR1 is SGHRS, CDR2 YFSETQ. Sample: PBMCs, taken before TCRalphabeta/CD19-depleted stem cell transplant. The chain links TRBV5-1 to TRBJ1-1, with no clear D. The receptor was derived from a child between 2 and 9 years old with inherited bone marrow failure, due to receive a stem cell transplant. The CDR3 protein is CASSSQENTDAFF. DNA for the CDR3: TGCGCCAGCAGCTCGCAAGAGAACACTGACGCTTTCTTT.